This TCR beta chain was obtained from a study of cytomegalovirus exposure and HLA in healthy donors. The study, taken as a whole, reports: Presence/absence analyses rested on an assumption that sequencing depth was roughly uniform across donors. It was reported that TCR beta sequences correctly inferred the HLA-A and HLA-B alleles for most subjects.

Primers for the PCR totalled 60 Vbeta and 13 Jbeta. The method was immunoSEQ multiplex PCR; TCRdb's version includes in-frame clones alone and lacks a portion of them. This sample yields 75,000 to 95,000 clones, of which about 60% are seen a single time; roughly 6.8% belongs to the top ten. Donors counted as nominally healthy when sampled, yet unrecorded immune exposures were likely. As regards this clone: Its antigen is unknown.

There are 13 residues in the CDR3. Trimming took off 2 bases at V and 6 bases at J, with 11 bases between the two ends. Germline assignment: CDR1 SGHVS and CDR2 FNYEAQ. The V gene is TRBV7-6, the J gene TRBJ2-7, with D possibly TRBD2 on 5 matching bases. The sequencing input was PBMCs. This clonotype originated in a woman in her twenties or thirties in good health and CMV-seronegative. The CDR3 region has the DNA TGTGCCAGCAGCTTAAAAGAGGGCTCCGAGCAGTACTTC. This codes for CASSLKEGSEQYF.